These 10 T cell receptor beta chains share one sample of origin, sequenced in a study of monozygotic twins with inflammatory bowel disease. TCRdb reprocessed the 5' RACE reads and reports one entry per CDR3 protein, with no DNA. This repertoire comprises more than 300,000 distinct CDR3 sequences; its ten largest clones make up 2.5% to 3%. The sample was blood. Source of these receptors: a human donor with ulcerative colitis or Crohn's disease, or a healthy co-twin of an affected twin (not recorded which).

The CDR3 loop is CSAIQGKGGSPLHF. The V gene is TRBV20-1, the J gene TRBJ1-6; TCRdb gives TRBD1 as the D gene, but with no DNA this cannot be confirmed. The CDR3 covers 14 residues. Per the germline V gene, CDR1 is DFQATT and CDR2 is SNEGSKA (reference sequence).

This sequence joins TRBV5-1 and TRBJ1-1. The V gene's germline CDR1 is SGHRS and CDR2 YFSETQ. The CDR3 is 15 amino acids. This CDR3 reads CASSLVGDAWTEAFF.

The chain links TRBV2 to TRBJ2-7; TCRdb's assignment of TRBD1 cannot be checked, as there is no DNA. Germline-derived CDR1 and CDR2 are SNHLY and FYNNEI. CDR3 length: 13 residues. The chain's CDR3 is CASRGTGEYEQYF.

The V gene is TRBV10-3, the J gene TRBJ1-1; TCRdb's D call of TRBD1 is untestable without DNA. CDR1 and CDR2 from the germline V gene are ENHRY and SYGVKD. The CDR3 has 14 residues. The CDR3 spells CAISRQGGNTEAFF.

The J gene is TRBJ2-7, the V gene TRBV12-3 or TRBV12-4; checking the TCRdb D call of TRBD2 is not possible without DNA. The CDR3 sequence is 20 residues long. The CDR3 sequence: CASSLAWDWALRGGSYEQYF.

The chain couples TRBV5-1 to TRBJ1-2; TCRdb's D gene call, TRBD1, goes unchecked for lack of DNA. The CDR3 runs 15 residues. Germline V gene sequence: CDR1 SGHRS, CDR2 YFSETQ. CDR3 residues: CASSFGQGGSYGYTF. The full variable domain, its missing parts supplied by reference TRBV5-1 and TRBJ1-2, is KAGVTQTPRYLIKTRGQQVTLSCSPISGHRSVSWYQQTPGQGLQFLFEYFSETQRNKGNFPGRFSGRQFSNSRSEMNVSTLELGDSALYLCASSFGQGGSYGYTFGSGTRLTVV.

The V call is TRBV6-2 or TRBV6-3, the J call TRBJ2-1; TCRdb gives TRBD1 as the D gene, but with no DNA this cannot be confirmed. In germline, CDR1 is MNHEY, CDR2 SVGEGT. The CDR3 sequence is 15 residues long. The CDR3 here is CASRLDRLLYNEQFF.

The V call is TRBV9, the J call TRBJ2-7. Germline CDR1 is SGDLS and CDR2 is YYNGEE. CDR3 length: 12 amino acids. The CDR3 spells CASSGNTLSQYF.

V gene TRBV30 combines with J gene TRBJ1-3. The CDR3 is 13 amino acids. Per the germline V gene, CDR1 is GTSNPN and CDR2 is SVGIG (reference sequence). The chain's CDR3 is CAWSVNTGNTIYF.

The chain combines TRBV12-3 or TRBV12-4 with TRBJ1-6. The CDR3 contains 16 residues. CDR3 in amino acids: CASSRVLSSYNSPLHF.